The source of this TCR beta chain is a study of vaccination and CD4 T cells after COVID-19. The Oncomine TCR Beta short-read assay was applied to DNA of cultured CD4+ T cells. From the PCR reads, TCRdb called clonotypes with MiXCR, one entry per CDR3 protein. The sample consists of 20,000 or so distinct CDR3 sequences, about 64% of them appearing once. This CDR3 contains 17 residues. V was pared by 3 bases and J by 2 bases, with 11 bases of the junction left unmatched. The germline CDR1 and CDR2 sequences are SNHLY and FYNNEI. Treatment in this sample: roughly ten-day PBMC culture with coronavirus spike peptide pools or control peptides (ViraFEST assay). This clonotype was seen just once. Antigen specificity is unknown.

The chain joins TRBV2 to TRBJ2-3, with TRBD2 matching over 7 bases. The sequenced sample was CD4+ T cells from blood, cultured in vitro. This TCR was recovered from a human donor who had recovered from COVID-19. The CDR3 spells CASSDPGRLAVTDTQYF. DNA of the CDR3: TGTGCCAGCAGTGACCCCGGTCGGCTAGCGGTCACAGATACGCAGTATTTT.